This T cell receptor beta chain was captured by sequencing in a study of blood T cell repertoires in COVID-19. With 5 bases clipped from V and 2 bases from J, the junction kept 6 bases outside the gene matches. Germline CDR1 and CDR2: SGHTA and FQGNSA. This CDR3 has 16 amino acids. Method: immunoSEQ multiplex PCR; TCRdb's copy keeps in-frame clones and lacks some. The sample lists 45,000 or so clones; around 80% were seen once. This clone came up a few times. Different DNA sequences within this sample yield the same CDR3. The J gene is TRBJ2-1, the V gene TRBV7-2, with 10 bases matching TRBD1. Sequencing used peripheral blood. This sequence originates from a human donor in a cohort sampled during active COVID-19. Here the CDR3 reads CASSRAGTGAYNEQFF. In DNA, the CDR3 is TGTGCCAGCAGCCGGGCCGGGACAGGGGCCTACAATGAGCAGTTCTTC.